The 23 T cell receptor beta chains below come from one sample, sequenced in a study of CD8+ T cells in alopecia areata (dated by TCRdb to 2017 to 2018). Library creation used the immunoSEQ multiplex PCR assay. For TCR sequencing, RNA was extracted from every sample and reverse transcribed into cDNA to serve as template. Entries here come from immuneACCESS through TCRdb and include only in-frame sequences with V and J called. Some clones fail to appear in such tables; in the studies checked, an unresolved V gene covers under half of the shortfall, and the cause of the remainder is unknown. The sample includes about 110,000 clones, with 84% observed a single time. The ten largest clones add up to over 20% of the sample. Explained via the paper, the time point label denotes: around 26 weeks on oral tofacitinib. This specimen's treatment or condition label, per the study, means: oral pan-JAK inhibitor, 5-10 mg twice daily.

Source: CD8+ T cells sorted from blood, taken at week 24, from a patient treated with tofacitinib. These receptors were collected from a human donor with alopecia areata.

The chain uses TRBV4-1 and TRBJ2-5, with a weak D call TRBD2 (6 bases). This CDR3 region has 16 residues. V was cut by 4 bases and J by 5 bases, with 20 bases left in between. Germline CDR1 and CDR2: MGHRA and YSYEKL. CDR3 nucleotide sequence: TGCGCCAGCAGCCCCGCGGAGGGAGTCGCTGGGGAGACCCAGTACTTC. Its protein is CASSPAEGVAGETQYF.

This clone has just a few counts. This chain links TRBV5-5 with TRBJ2-1; no reliable D call. Trimming removed 0 bases from V and 5 bases from J, with 6 bases in between. The germline V gene encodes CDR1 SGHKS and CDR2 YYEKEE (reference sequence). The CDR3 has 13 residues. The CDR3 here is CASSLVQDNEQFF. The CDR3 region has the DNA TGTGCCAGCAGCTTGGTGCAGGACAATGAGCAGTTCTTC.

This chain joins TRBV29-1 and TRBJ2-3; D is uncertain. CDR3 length equals 11 residues. CDR1 and CDR2 (germline): SQVTM, ANQGSEA. V lost 4 bases and J 6 bases, leaving 8 bases between the germline ends. The CDR3 is CSVVGQDTQYF. The CDR3 DNA reads as TGCAGCGTTGTGGGTCAGGATACGCAGTATTTT.

V usage is TRBV5-6 and J usage is TRBJ2-5, with 9 bases identical to TRBD2. CDR1 and CDR2 (germline): SGHDT, YYEEEE. The V and J ends lost 4 bases and 5 bases, in that order; junction bases with no gene match: 9. The CDR3 covers 15 residues. DNA of the CDR3: TGTGCCAGCAGCCGAGCTCTAGCGGGGCTGGAGACCCAGTACTTC. It codes for CASSRALAGLETQYF.

The J gene is TRBJ2-5, the V gene TRBV7-2; the D is unclear. Deletions cut 5 bases from V and 2 bases from J, with 9 bases between. Germline V CDR1 and CDR2: SGHTA, FQGNSA. The CDR3 has 13 amino acids. CDR3 DNA: TGTGCCAGCAGCGACCCCCCACAAGAGACCCAGTACTTC. Protein: CASSDPPQETQYF.

The chain is built from TRBV27 and TRBJ1-2; D perhaps matches TRBD1 (5 bases). Between the trimmed V and J ends, which lost 4 bases and 4 bases, there was a span of 16 bases. From germline, CDR1 is MNHEY and CDR2 SMNVEV (reference sequence). The CDR3 loop spans 15 amino acids. CDR3 amino acids: CASSSPGADFYGYTF. The CDR3 DNA reads TGTGCCAGCAGTTCGCCCGGGGCCGATTTCTATGGCTACACCTTC.

This clone showed up just once. V gene TRBV10-1 combines with J gene TRBJ2-7, with 10 bases that match TRBD1. The J segment lost 7 bases and the V segment lost 4 bases, leaving 4 bases of the junction unmatched. The CDR3 length is 13 residues. From germline, CDR1 is WNHNN and CDR2 SYGVQD (reference sequence). The CDR3 here is CASSAGTGDEQYF. As DNA, the CDR3 is TGCGCCAGCAGTGCCGGGACAGGGGATGAGCAGTACTTC.

This chain joins TRBV29-1 and TRBJ2-1; possibly TRBD1 for D (5 bases). The germline V gene encodes CDR1 SQVTM and CDR2 ANQGSEA. V lost 3 bases and J 4 bases, leaving 22 bases between the germline ends. The CDR3 has 17 amino acids. CDR3 sequence (DNA): TGCAGCGTTGATGGCCCCGACCTGACAGAGACTTACAATGAGCAGTTCTTC. Its protein product is CSVDGPDLTETYNEQFF.

The chain employs TRBV6-1 and TRBJ2-7; TRBD1 matches at 10 bases. Germline V gene sequence: CDR1 MNHNS, CDR2 SASEGT. Trimming cost V 6 bases and J 4 bases; bases outside gene matches: 6. This CDR3 spans 14 amino acids. The CDR3 region has the DNA TGTGCCAGCAGACTGACAGGGGGCTTGTACGAGCAGTACTTC. It translates to CASRLTGGLYEQYF.

In DNA form, the CDR3 reads TGTGCCAGCAGCTTCGGCACCGGTAACTCCTACAATGAGCAGTTCTTC. Residues: CASSFGTGNSYNEQFF. The chain links TRBV11-2 to TRBJ2-1; D not certain. The V end was cut by 3 bases, the J end by 0 bases, with 12 bases between. The CDR3 has 16 residues. Germline loops: CDR1 SGHAT, CDR2 FQNNGV.

Note on this clone: At one end, the junction sequence differs from germline, possibly due to a read error. The same CDR3 is also encoded by other DNA sequences in this sample. The V gene is TRBV7-9, the J gene TRBJ2-3; D perhaps matches TRBD2 (5 bases). Germline CDR1 and CDR2: SEHNR and FQNEAQ (reference sequence). This CDR3 is 12 amino acids long. The CDR3 coding sequence is TGTGCCAGCAGCAGCGGCACGGATACGCAGTATTTT. Translating it yields CASSSGTDTQYF. Combining the CDR3 with reference TRBV7-9 and TRBJ2-3 gives the whole variable domain DTGVSQNPRHKITKRGQNVTFRCDPISEHNRLYWYRQTLGQGPEFLTYFQNEAQLEKSRLLSDRFSAERPKGSFSTLEIQRTEQGDSAMYLCASSSGTDTQYFGPGTRLTVL.

This clone was recorded once. The chain recombines TRBV7-2 with TRBJ1-2, with 12 bases that match TRBD1. CDR3 length equals 19 residues. Per the germline V gene, CDR1 is SGHTA and CDR2 is FQGNSA. The trim removed 2 bases at V and 3 bases at J, leaving 13 bases unmatched. The CDR3 nucleotides are TGTGCCAGCAGCTTAAGCACCGGGACAGGGGGCGCCGGGGACTATGGCTACACCTTC. Protein sequence: CASSLSTGTGGAGDYGYTF.

The chain employs TRBV7-2 and TRBJ2-5; 11 bases fit TRBD2. The CDR3 consists of 16 residues. CDR1 is SGHTA and CDR2 is FQGNSA in the germline V gene. The J segment lost 5 bases and the V segment lost 1 base, leaving 6 bases of the junction unmatched. CDR3 loop: CASSLGLAGILETQYF. CDR3 coding DNA: TGTGCCAGCAGCTTAGGACTAGCGGGGATTTTGGAGACCCAGTACTTC.

The chain joins TRBV5-4 to TRBJ2-1; tentatively, D is TRBD2 (6 bases). The V gene's germline CDR1 is SGHNT and CDR2 YYREEE (reference sequence). Trimming took 4 bases from V and 3 from J, leaving 11 bases between them. This CDR3 has 14 amino acids. CDR3 region: CASSAGLDYNEQFF. DNA of the CDR3: TGTGCCAGCAGCGCGGGGCTCGACTACAATGAGCAGTTCTTC.

The rearrangement uses TRBV7-9 and TRBJ2-5, with TRBD1 matching 7 bases. The CDR3 sequence is 16 residues long. The V gene's germline CDR1 is SEHNR and CDR2 FQNEAQ (reference sequence). V lost 3 bases to trimming and J lost 5 bases; unmatched junction nucleotides: 12. The CDR3 spells CASSFLGGLIAETQYF. The CDR3 DNA follows: TGTGCCAGCAGCTTTTTAGGGGGCCTTATAGCGGAGACCCAGTACTTC.

The rearrangement links TRBV5-1 to TRBJ2-3, with TRBD2 matching 15 bases. J was trimmed by 3 bases and V by 4 bases; bases with no gene match: 12. This CDR3 spans 19 amino acids. CDR1 is SGHRS and CDR2 is YFSETQ in the germline V gene. The DNA for the CDR3 is TGCGCCAGCAGCGGCGCAACGGGACTAGCGGGGGGCTGGACAGATACGCAGTATTTT. Translating gives CASSGATGLAGGWTDTQYF.

V usage is TRBV5-6 and J usage is TRBJ2-1; 9 bases are shared with TRBD1. The germline V gene encodes CDR1 SGHDT and CDR2 YYEEEE. The CDR3 runs to 15 residues. With V trimmed by 2 bases and J by 7 bases, 7 bases remained unmatched. CDR3 sequence (DNA): TGTGCCAGCAGCTTCATGACAGGGGGGTTTAATGAGCAGTTCTTC. Translation: CASSFMTGGFNEQFF.

J is TRBJ2-1 and V is TRBV29-1, with 11 bases lining up with TRBD2. The germline gives CDR1 SQVTM, CDR2 ANQGSEA. CDR3 length equals 17 residues. V was pared by 3 bases and J by 0 bases, with 7 bases of the junction left unmatched. The CDR3 sequence is CSVEGLADLSSYNEQFF. The DNA of the CDR3 is TGCAGCGTTGAGGGACTAGCGGACTTGAGCTCCTACAATGAGCAGTTCTTC.

This clone was observed a few times. The chain carries TRBV12-5 and TRBJ2-1; 9 bases are a match to TRBD2. J lost 5 bases, V lost 5 bases, and 7 bases had no gene match. Per the germline V gene, CDR1 is LGHNT and CDR2 is FRNRAP. This CDR3 region has 15 residues. The CDR3: CASGAASGVNNEQFF. CDR3 in DNA: TGTGCTAGTGGTGCGGCTAGCGGGGTCAACAATGAGCAGTTCTTC.

This clone was picked up a small number of times. V and J are TRBV10-2 and TRBJ2-1, with D maybe TRBD2 (5 bases). Germline values: CDR1 WSHSY, CDR2 SAAADI. The CDR3 length is 15 residues. With 3 bases removed from V and 4 bases from J, the gap between germline ends came to 13 bases. CDR3 DNA sequence: TGCGCCAGCAGTGATGCGTCTAGAGGGTACAATGAGCAGTTCTTC. This translates into CASSDASRGYNEQFF.

This clone was seen once. As DNA, the CDR3 is TGTGCCAGCAGTCTGCGGGGTAGTGAGCAGTTCTTC. Its protein is CASSLRGSEQFF. This chain joins TRBV7-9 and TRBJ2-1; a weak D match, TRBD2 (6 bases). This CDR3 has 12 amino acids. The V end was cut by 6 bases, the J end by 9 bases, with 12 bases between. Germline CDR1 is SEHNR and CDR2 is FQNEAQ (reference sequence).

The rearrangement joins TRBV7-9 to TRBJ1-2; unclear D gene. The V gene lost 7 bases and the J gene lost 0 bases, with 12 bases spanning the gap. The CDR3 covers 14 residues. Germline V gene data show CDR1 as SEHNR and CDR2 as FQNEAQ (reference sequence). This CDR3 reads CASTKKGSNYGYTF. The CDR3 coding sequence is TGTGCCAGCACAAAGAAGGGTTCTAACTATGGCTACACCTTC.

J is TRBJ2-2 and V is TRBV9, with 8 nucleotides matching TRBD1. With 3 bases clipped from V and 1 base from J, the junction kept 2 bases outside the gene matches. There are 15 residues in the CDR3. In germline, CDR1 is SGDLS, CDR2 YYNGEE. CDR3 protein: CASSGGTGNTGELFF. The CDR3 coding sequence is TGTGCCAGCAGCGGAGGGACAGGGAACACCGGGGAGCTGTTTTTT.